The 22 T cell receptor beta chains below come from one sample, sequenced in a study of T cells after yellow fever vaccination. TCRdb independently ran MiXCR on the 5' RACE reads; one entry per CDR3 protein. The sample shows 620,000 or so distinct CDR3 sequences, about 15% of them seen only once. The sequencing used PBMCs, collected roughly 5 days after the first yellow fever vaccination. The receptors stem from a man between 18 and 35 years old who received the YFV17D yellow fever vaccine.

This clonotype was recorded only once. The rearrangement uses TRBV18 and TRBJ1-5, with D possibly being TRBD1 (5 bases). The V end was cut by 1 base, the J end by 4 bases, with 11 bases between. This CDR3 contains 15 residues. CDR1 and CDR2 from the germline V gene are KGHSH and LQKENI. The CDR3 DNA follows: TGTGCCAGCTCACCACTGGGGGACGCAAATCAGCCCCAGCATTTT. It specifies CASSPLGDANQPQHF. Drawing the rest from reference TRBV18 and TRBJ1-5, the complete variable domain is NAGVMQNPRHLVRRRGQEARLRCSPMKGHSHVYWYRQLPEEGLKFMVYLQKENIIDESGMPKERFSAEFPKEGPSILRIQQVVRGDSAAYFCASSPLGDANQPQHFGDGTRLSIL.

The count of this clonotype is one. V gene TRBV5-4 combines with J gene TRBJ2-5; TRBD2 might be the D (6 bases). The germline gives CDR1 SGHNT, CDR2 YYREEE (reference sequence). There are 15 residues in the CDR3. V was cut by 0 bases and J by 6 bases, with 15 bases left in between. This chain's CDR3 is CASSLGEERTKTQYF. Written as DNA, the CDR3 is TGTGCCAGCAGCTTGGGTGAGGAGCGGACTAAGACCCAGTACTTC.

V gene TRBV5-1 combines with J gene TRBJ2-1; possible D gene TRBD2, 7 bases. The CDR3 is 15 residues long. V lost 3 bases, J lost 9 bases, and 19 bases lay in between. CDR1 SGHRS and CDR2 YFSETQ come from the germline V gene. CDR3 residues: CASSSKLGGGSEQFF. In nucleotides, the CDR3 is TGCGCCAGCAGCTCGAAACTAGGGGGGGGGTCTGAGCAGTTCTTC.

This clonotype was seen ten or more times. V is TRBV4-1 and J is TRBJ2-1; D uncertain. This CDR3 has 15 residues. Trimming stripped 2 bases from V and 0 bases from J, with 8 bases between. CDR1 and CDR2 (germline): MGHRA, YSYEKL. CDR3 loop: CASSQYKSSYNEQFF. CDR3 DNA sequence: TGCGCCAGCAGCCAATATAAGAGCTCCTACAATGAGCAGTTCTTC.

The chain couples TRBV7-6 to TRBJ1-4, with a tentative D call TRBD1 (6 bases). CDR1 and CDR2 from the germline V gene are SGHVS and FNYEAQ. V was shortened by 6 bases and J by 7 bases, with 18 bases between the two germline ends. This CDR3 region has 15 residues. The CDR3 DNA sequence: TGTGCCAGCAGTATAACAGGGATGGTATTTGAAAAACTGTTTTTT. This gives the protein CASSITGMVFEKLFF.

This chain connects TRBV20-1 to TRBJ1-3; D not certain. Germline V gene lookup returns CDR1 DFQATT and CDR2 SNEGSKA (reference sequence). This CDR3 comprises 15 residues. Between the trimmed V and J ends, which lost 0 bases and 0 bases, there was a span of 9 bases. The DNA of the CDR3 is TGCAGTGCTAGAGATCGCCCAGGCTCTGGAAACACCATATATTTT. Translating gives CSARDRPGSGNTIYF.

The rearrangement links TRBV7-9 to TRBJ1-2, with D possibly being TRBD1 (5 bases). The CDR3 runs 11 residues. CDR1 and CDR2 (germline): SEHNR, FQNEAQ (reference sequence). Deletions cut 8 bases from V and 8 bases from J, with 12 bases between. DNA of the CDR3: TGTGCCAGCGCGCCAGGGTACGGCTACACCTTC. Translation: CASAPGYGYTF.

CDR3 sequence reads: CASTSAASGGGSTDTQYF. DNA for the CDR3: TGTGCCAGCACTAGTGCGGCTAGCGGGGGTGGTAGCACAGATACGCAGTATTTT. The chain combines TRBV28 with TRBJ2-3, with 10 bases matching TRBD2. CDR3 length: 18 residues. Unmatched junction bases numbered 13, after V lost 7 bases and J lost 0 bases. Per the germline V gene, CDR1 is MDHEN and CDR2 is SYDVKM.

This rearrangement joins TRBV11-2 to TRBJ2-2, with D perhaps matching TRBD2 (6 bases). Per the germline V gene, CDR1 is SGHAT and CDR2 is FQNNGV. V was clipped by 5 bases and J by 3 bases, with 19 bases between them. This CDR3 contains 17 residues. This CDR3 reads CASSPGWGDGDTGELFF. The CDR3, as DNA: TGTGCCAGCAGCCCGGGGTGGGGGGACGGCGACACCGGGGAGCTGTTTTTT.

The chain uses TRBV6-1 and TRBJ2-1, with 10 bases matching TRBD2. CDR3 length: 13 residues. V shed 7 bases, J shed 8 bases, and the junction held 5 bases outside the gene matches. CDR1 MNHNS and CDR2 SASEGT come from the germline V gene. CDR3 sequence: CASTQRGGHEQFF. CDR3 bases: TGTGCCAGCACCCAGCGGGGGGGCCATGAGCAGTTCTTC.

This clonotype appeared a few times. The J gene is TRBJ2-7, the V gene TRBV5-1; perhaps D is TRBD1 or TRBD2 (5 bases each). CDR3 size: 14 residues. The germline CDR1 and CDR2 sequences are SGHRS and YFSETQ. The V end was cut by 5 bases, the J end by 5 bases, with 17 bases between. The CDR3 DNA reads as TGCGCCAGCAGTCTTTCCGGGACGGAGGACGAGCAGTACGTC. This sequence encodes CASSLSGTEDEQYV.

The J gene is TRBJ2-4, the V gene TRBV5-1; a weak D match, TRBD2 (5 bases). From germline, CDR1 is SGHRS and CDR2 YFSETQ. Trimming took off 5 bases at V and 1 base at J, with 13 bases between the two ends. The CDR3 runs 15 residues. The CDR3: CASRLASFAKNIQYF. The CDR3 DNA sequence: TGCGCCAGCAGGCTCGCTAGCTTCGCCAAAAACATTCAGTACTTC.

The chain has TRBV11-2 and TRBJ2-5; D tentatively fits TRBD1 or TRBD2 (6 bases each). Trimming left V 6 bases short and J 3 bases short, with 11 bases between. Looked up from germline, CDR1 is SGHAT and CDR2 is FQNNGV. The CDR3 runs 13 residues. In nucleotides, the CDR3 is TGTGCCAGCAGACAGGGACTTAAAGAGACCCAGTACTTC. This sequence encodes CASRQGLKETQYF.

This clonotype was detected only once. The rearrangement joins TRBV20-1 to TRBJ2-1; the D gene is possibly TRBD2 (7 bases). Trimming left V 5 bases short and J 4 bases short, with 12 bases between. Germline CDR1 DFQATT, CDR2 SNEGSKA (reference sequence). This CDR3 is 13 amino acids long. CDR3 sequence: CSARGDTYNEQFF. In nucleotides, the CDR3 is TGCAGTGCTCGGGGGGACACTTACAATGAGCAGTTCTTC.

This rearrangement joins TRBV27 to TRBJ2-7, with D maybe TRBD1 (5 bases). This CDR3 region has 14 residues. V was pared by 6 bases and J by 2 bases, with 14 bases between. Per germline, CDR1 MNHEY and CDR2 SMNVEV (reference sequence). The CDR3, as DNA: TGTGCCAGCAGGGGGTTAGACAGACCCTACGAGCAGTACGTC. Translation gives CASRGLDRPYEQYV.

This clonotype was observed many times. The J gene is TRBJ2-2, the V gene TRBV20-1; 7 bases line up with TRBD1. The CDR3 contains 14 residues. V trimming: 6 bases; J trimming: 2 bases; junction bases outside the gene matches: 6. Germline V gene sequence: CDR1 DFQATT, CDR2 SNEGSKA (reference sequence). CDR3 sequence reads: CSARRTGNTGELFF. For the CDR3, the DNA is TGCAGTGCCAGGAGGACAGGAAACACCGGGGAGCTGTTTTTT.

This clonotype was counted only a few times. A much larger clone differs from this one at a single base, so this may be a read error. V and J are TRBV6-6 and TRBJ2-2; D gene unclear. V lost 0 bases and J 5 bases, leaving 4 bases between the germline ends. This CDR3 comprises 13 residues. CDR1 MNHNY and CDR2 SVGAGI come from the germline V gene (reference sequence). The CDR3: CASSYSETGELFF. The CDR3 DNA reads as TGTGCCAGCAGTTACTCTGAGACCGGGGAGCTGTTTTTT.

This clonotype has more than one count but fewer than ten. This chain connects TRBV20-1 to TRBJ1-5, with 7 bases matching TRBD1. Per the germline V gene, CDR1 is DFQATT and CDR2 is SNEGSKA (reference sequence). The trim removed 6 bases at V and 6 bases at J, leaving 5 bases unmatched. The CDR3 runs 12 residues. CDR3 in amino acids: CSALTGTQPQHF. The CDR3, as DNA: TGCAGTGCCCTGACAGGGACTCAGCCCCAGCATTTT.

This clonotype was seen a few times. This sequence joins TRBV5-1 and TRBJ2-1; TRBD2 matches at 9 bases. Germline V gene sequence: CDR1 SGHRS, CDR2 YFSETQ. V trimming: 3 bases; J trimming: 8 bases; junction bases outside the gene matches: 3. This CDR3 comprises 13 residues. The CDR3 DNA sequence: TGCGCCAGCAGCTCGGGACTAGCACATGAGCAGTTCTTC. It yields the protein CASSSGLAHEQFF.

The sample holds a few counts of this clonotype. The rearrangement joins TRBV7-9 to TRBJ1-6; no clear D gene. The V end lost 0 bases, the J end lost 6 bases, and 6 bases lay between the germline ends. Germline lookup yields CDR1 SEHNR and CDR2 FQNEAQ (reference sequence). CDR3 length: 14 residues. Written as DNA, the CDR3 is TGTGCCAGCAGCTTAGCTCTGGGTAATTCACCCCTCCACTTT. It yields the protein CASSLALGNSPLHF.

In this sample, this clonotype turned up a few times. This sequence joins TRBV5-1 and TRBJ2-7; D is uncertain. Trimming shortened V by 1 base and J by 0 bases, and 20 bases separated the two germline ends. CDR1 is SGHRS, CDR2 YFSETQ, per germline. The CDR3 runs to 18 residues. CDR3 region: CASSLWGLQVRVSYEQYF. The DNA of the CDR3 is TGCGCCAGCAGCTTGTGGGGTCTTCAGGTCCGGGTCTCCTACGAGCAGTACTTC.

The J gene is TRBJ1-5, the V gene TRBV6-2 or TRBV6-3, with D possibly matching TRBD1 (5 bases). V was shortened by 8 bases and J by 4 bases, with 15 bases between the two germline ends. The CDR3 covers 14 residues. Germline CDR1 is MNHEY and CDR2 is SVGEGT. CDR3 sequence reads: CASGGVSRNQPQHF. The CDR3 nucleotides are TGTGCCAGCGGGGGGGTCTCACGGAATCAGCCCCAGCATTTT.